This T cell receptor (beta chain) was retrieved from a study of blood T cell repertoires in COVID-19. Study overall: COVID-19 samples from acute and convalescent phases originated in the United States, Italy and Spain. The cDNA or gDNA used as material had been derived from T cells, B-cell-depleted T cells, or PBMCs.

Under the authors' procedure: Cell counts per sample came from amplifying reference gene primers. The method was immunoSEQ multiplex PCR; TCRdb's version includes in-frame clones alone and lacks a portion of them. That table is the source of V, J and clone size, and D and trimming were worked out from the DNA. The data contain some 390,000 clones, 75% to 90% of them singletons. Seattle patients were enrolled while actively infected and followed longitudinally. This TCR derives from a woman in her thirties or forties with COVID-19, enrolled during active disease. The sequenced sample consisted of peripheral blood.

The CDR3 coding sequence is TGTGCCAGCAGCCAACCTAGCGGGGGGGGCACAGATACGCAGTATTTT. Protein: CASSQPSGGGTDTQYF. The V and J genes are TRBV3-1 (or the pseudogene TRBV3-2) and TRBJ2-3, with 12 bases fitting TRBD2. CDR3 size: 16 residues. Germline V gene sequence: CDR1 LGHDT, CDR2 YNNKEL (reference sequence). J lost 1 base, V lost 2 bases, and 1 base had no gene match.